A single sample gave rise to the 17 T cell receptor beta chains below, sequenced in a study of blood T cell repertoires in COVID-19 (dated by TCRdb to the early 2020s). Library creation used the immunoSEQ multiplex PCR assay. TCRdb holds this immuneACCESS table with in-frame rearrangements only. Some clones are missing; in checked studies, unresolved V genes explain under half, and the rest has no known cause. The sample table contains around 83,000 clones; only one count was recorded for more than 75% of them. The ten top clones hold about 14% of the sample. Material: peripheral blood. The origin of the receptors is a woman between 65 and 79 years old with acute or convalescent COVID-19.

The chain joins TRBV3-1 (or the pseudogene TRBV3-2) to TRBJ2-3; tentatively, D is TRBD2 (5 bases). The length of the CDR3 is 15 residues. Trimming removed 4 bases from V and 1 base from J, with 12 bases in between. Germline V gene lookup returns CDR1 LGHDT and CDR2 YNNKEL (reference sequence). CDR3 sequence reads: CASSPRRTGTDTQYF. The CDR3 DNA sequence: TGTGCCAGCAGCCCCCGGAGGACGGGCACAGATACGCAGTATTTT.

The chain employs TRBV5-1 and TRBJ1-1; TRBD1 aligns across 7 bases. Unmatched junction bases numbered 9, after V lost 5 bases and J lost 5 bases. The V gene's germline CDR1 is SGHRS and CDR2 YFSETQ. The CDR3 consists of 14 residues. The CDR3 region is CASRPAGGHTEAFF. CDR3 bases: TGCGCCAGCAGACCGGCAGGGGGTCATACTGAAGCTTTCTTT.

The rearrangement uses TRBV5-4 and TRBJ2-1; D perhaps matches TRBD2 (5 bases). Germline V gives CDR1 SGHNT, CDR2 YYREEE (reference sequence). The CDR3 contains 15 residues. V shed 1 base and J shed 4 bases, with 12 bases lying between them. The CDR3 sequence is CASSLPRGNYNEQFF. The CDR3 DNA sequence: TGTGCCAGCAGCTTGCCCAGAGGGAATTACAATGAGCAGTTCTTC.

The V and J genes are TRBV28 and TRBJ1-2, with 8 bases aligning to TRBD1. The CDR3 loop spans 16 amino acids. Germline V lookup: CDR1 MDHEN, CDR2 SYDVKM. V lost 6 bases and J lost 4; bases outside the gene matches: 13. The CDR3 sequence: CASRVPSGGQGYGYTF. In nucleotides, the CDR3 is TGTGCCAGCAGAGTACCGTCTGGTGGACAGGGCTATGGCTACACCTTC.

The chain recombines TRBV27 with TRBJ1-6; TRBD1 matches at 9 bases. The CDR3 covers 16 residues. The trim removed 6 bases at V and 10 bases at J, leaving 13 bases unmatched. Germline values: CDR1 MNHEY, CDR2 SMNVEV (reference sequence). This CDR3 reads CASRTGWDRVRSPLHF. The CDR3 nucleotides are TGTGCCAGCAGAACCGGATGGGACAGGGTGCGGTCACCCCTCCACTTT.

V is TRBV9 and J is TRBJ1-2; D gene ambiguous. The germline gives CDR1 SGDLS, CDR2 YYNGEE. The germline V and J ends were trimmed by 3 bases and 5 bases, with 5 bases remaining between them. The CDR3 consists of 11 residues. The CDR3 DNA reads TGTGCCAGCAGCGGACAATATGGCTACACCTTC. Encoded protein: CASSGQYGYTF.

The rearrangement joins TRBV5-1 to TRBJ1-2; 7 bases match TRBD1. This CDR3 is 14 amino acids long. V trimming: 2 bases; J trimming: 4 bases; junction bases outside the gene matches: 5. Per germline, CDR1 SGHRS and CDR2 YFSETQ. The CDR3 nucleotides read TGCGCCAGCAGCTTTTCCGGGACAGCCTATGGCTACACCTTC. It encodes CASSFSGTAYGYTF. The variable domain in full, with the rest retrieved from reference TRBV5-1 and TRBJ1-2, is KAGVTQTPRYLIKTRGQQVTLSCSPISGHRSVSWYQQTPGQGLQFLFEYFSETQRNKGNFPGRFSGRQFSNSRSEMNVSTLELGDSALYLCASSFSGTAYGYTFGSGTRLTVV.

The gene calls are TRBV5-1 and TRBJ1-1; 9 bases are shared with TRBD1. The trim removed 0 bases at V and 8 bases at J, leaving 11 bases unmatched. In germline, CDR1 is SGHRS, CDR2 YFSETQ. The CDR3 length is 16 residues. The CDR3 reads CASSLGSGHRGLEAFF. CDR3 bases: TGCGCCAGCAGCTTGGGATCTGGACACAGGGGGCTCGAAGCTTTCTTT.

The chain recombines TRBV27 with TRBJ2-1, with D possibly being TRBD1 (6 bases). CDR3 length: 17 amino acids. Germline V gives CDR1 MNHEY, CDR2 SMNVEV (reference sequence). The V gene lost 1 base and the J gene lost 7 bases, with 20 bases spanning the gap. CDR3 sequence reads: CASSLLAGAGILNEQFF. The DNA of the CDR3 is TGTGCCAGCAGTTTATTAGCAGGGGCAGGAATATTGAATGAGCAGTTCTTC.

This chain connects TRBV25-1 to TRBJ2-1; D may be TRBD1 (7 bases). V dropped 4 bases and J dropped 4 bases, with 20 bases sitting between them. Germline CDR1 reads MGHDK; CDR2 reads SYGVNS. This CDR3 contains 17 residues. Here the CDR3 reads CASSGYVGGGIYNEQFF. CDR3 DNA: TGTGCCAGCAGTGGGTACGTAGGAGGGGGCATTTACAATGAGCAGTTCTTC.

In DNA, the CDR3 is TGTGCCAGCAGCTTAGTTTCCAGGGCCCCTGAAGCTTTCTTT. This encodes CASSLVSRAPEAFF. The chain is built from TRBV7-2 and TRBJ1-1, with a possible D match to TRBD1 (5 bases). This CDR3 comprises 14 residues. Trimming pared 1 base from V and 6 bases from J, leaving 12 bases between. Germline V gene data show CDR1 as SGHTA and CDR2 as FQGNSA. The complete variable domain, with remaining parts taken from reference TRBV7-2 and TRBJ1-1, reads GAGVSQSPSNKVTEKGKDVELRCDPISGHTALYWYRQSLGQGLEFLIYFQGNSAPDKSGLPSDRFSAERTGGSVSTLTIQRTQQEDSAVYLCASSLVSRAPEAFFGQGTRLTVV.

The sample holds a few counts of this clone. The gene calls are TRBV2 and TRBJ2-7; D is ambiguous. Trimming left V 6 bases short and J 3 bases short, with 9 bases between. This CDR3 has 12 residues. CDR1 and CDR2 (germline): SNHLY, FYNNEI. CDR3 amino acids: CASRPTGYEQYV. CDR3 nucleotide sequence: TGTGCCAGCAGACCGACTGGCTACGAGCAGTACGTC.

This chain connects TRBV5-6 to TRBJ1-5; D may be TRBD1 (6 bases). The CDR3 runs 16 residues. Germline V gene data show CDR1 as SGHDT and CDR2 as YYEEEE. The V and J ends lost 4 bases and 0 bases respectively, with 14 bases between them. CDR3: CASSRRQVLSNQPQHF. The CDR3 nucleotides are TGTGCCAGCAGCCGCCGACAGGTCCTTAGCAATCAGCCCCAGCATTTT.

Comments on this clone: Other DNA variants within this sample encode the same CDR3. J is TRBJ2-5 and V is TRBV5-1; TRBD2 might be the D (6 bases). V gave up 0 bases and J gave up 2 bases, with 8 bases separating them. CDR1 and CDR2 (germline): SGHRS, YFSETQ. The CDR3 is 14 residues long. CDR3 sequence: CASSLVGGQETQYF. For the CDR3, the DNA is TGCGCCAGCAGCTTGGTAGGAGGGCAAGAGACCCAGTACTTC.

The J gene is TRBJ2-1, the V gene TRBV2, with D unclear. The CDR3 has 14 amino acids. Trimming pared 8 bases from V and 9 bases from J, leaving 20 bases between. Germline V gene data show CDR1 as SNHLY and CDR2 as FYNNEI. CDR3 coding DNA: TGTGCCAGCCGACCCCCCCCCACCTCGGGTGAGCAGTTCTTC. Amino acid sequence: CASRPPPTSGEQFF.

This clone was seen at least ten times. J is TRBJ2-4 and V is TRBV5-6; 7 bases fit TRBD2. Unmatched junction bases numbered 11, after V lost 4 bases and J lost 4 bases. This CDR3 is built from 16 residues. Germline lookup yields CDR1 SGHDT and CDR2 YYEEEE. Here the CDR3 DNA reads TGTGCCAGCAGCGCGAGGAGTACGGGGGGAAAAAACATTCAGTACTTC. Its protein is CASSARSTGGKNIQYF.

The CDR3 nucleotides are TGTGCCAGCAGCCCAGGACAGGGATATGGCTACACCTTC. This translates into CASSPGQGYGYTF. The rearrangement joins TRBV28 to TRBJ1-2, with TRBD1 matching over 8 bases. The CDR3 sequence is 13 residues long. The germline V gene encodes CDR1 MDHEN and CDR2 SYDVKM. With 6 bases clipped from V and 5 bases from J, the junction kept 5 bases outside the gene matches.